The next 3 T cell receptor beta chains were all read from a single sample in a study of cytomegalovirus exposure and HLA in healthy donors. Libraries were prepared by immunoSEQ multiplex PCR; TCRdb keeps only in-frame clonotypes and omits some of them. Here the sample spans 200,000 to 250,000 clones, roughly 84% being singletons. Sequencing was done on a sample of PBMCs. These receptors originate from a man aged 18 to 30 in good health and CMV-seropositive.

J is TRBJ2-1 and V is TRBV6-5; 7 nucleotides match TRBD1. This CDR3 contains 15 residues. Trimming at V came to 2 bases and at J to 9 bases, leaving 10 bases not matched to a gene. Germline V gene lookup returns CDR1 MNHEY and CDR2 SVGAGI. DNA of the CDR3: TGTGCCAGCAGTTACGCCGTGGGACAGTCAGGTGAGCAGTTCTTC. It encodes CASSYAVGQSGEQFF.

The chain links TRBV5-6 to TRBJ2-1, with 13 bases matching TRBD2. The CDR3 totals 18 residues. Trimming removed 5 bases from V and 3 bases from J; junction bases left unmatched: 11. Germline assignment: CDR1 SGHDT and CDR2 YYEEEE. CDR3 sequence: CASSPLAGGPAYYNEQFF. CDR3 DNA: TGTGCCAGCAGTCCACTAGCGGGAGGGCCCGCCTACTACAATGAGCAGTTCTTC. Together with reference TRBV5-6 and TRBJ2-1, the CDR3 gives the full variable domain: DAGVTQSPTHLIKTRGQQVTLRCSPKSGHDTVSWYQQALGQGPQFIFQYYEEEERQRGNFPDRFSGHQFPNYSSELNVNALLLGDSALYLCASSPLAGGPAYYNEQFFGPGTRLTVL.

This clone occurred a few times. The chain joins TRBV14 to TRBJ1-1; possibly TRBD1 for D (6 bases). Trimming removed 0 bases from V and 8 bases from J, with 10 bases in between. This CDR3 comprises 13 residues. Germline lookup yields CDR1 SGHDN and CDR2 FVKESK. CDR3 in DNA: TGTGCCAGCAGCCAAGAACAGGGTATCGAAGCTTTCTTT. Residues: CASSQEQGIEAFF.